This TCR beta chain was found in a study of low-dose radiotherapy and immunotherapy resistance in tumors. Across the whole study: Members of Cohort 2 were treated with 1 Gy per fraction every two weeks; their total was 13 Gy over 26 weeks. Ipilimumab 1 mg/kg every six weeks, together with nivolumab 240 mg every two weeks, was given intravenously to patients. Aspirin 300 mg, taken orally and daily, was given to patients for four cycles from cycle 1 day 1.

First-strand cDNA relied on TRAV- and TRBV-specific primers spanning alpha and beta chains. TCRs underwent 20 PCR cycles of amplification with a constant-region primer and V-primer adapter. TCRdb ran MiXCR on the reads and lists one entry per CDR3 protein. The sample consists of 100,000 or so distinct CDR3 sequences, more than 20% of them appearing once. This clonotype showed up many times. Trimming took 7 bases from V and 4 from J; bases not matched to a gene: 9. The CDR3 sequence is 17 residues long. Time point meaning: after trial treatment. Treatment reported: LDRT plus nivolumab, ipilimumab, low-dose cyclophosphamide and aspirin (RACIN trial).

V gene TRBV12-3 or TRBV12-4 combines with J gene TRBJ2-1, with 14 nucleotides matching TRBD2. Material: PBMCs, obtained after low-dose radiotherapy plus immunotherapy. The receptor was isolated from a male donor with prostate cancer. In DNA, the CDR3 is TGTGCCAGCACCGGGACTAGCGGGGGCCCCGGGTACAATGAGCAGTTCTTC. Translating gives CASTGTSGGPGYNEQFF.